This T cell receptor (beta chain) was obtained from a study of T cells in Graves' hyperthyroidism and ophthalmopathy. This clonotype was recorded many times. Trimming removed 5 bases at V and 5 bases at J, with 19 bases between. Germline V gene data show CDR1 as SGHAT and CDR2 as FQNNGV. This CDR3 has 15 amino acids. Amplification of TCR beta CDR3 regions was performed using RNA transcripts as template. First-round RT-PCR of the TCR CDR3 relied on the HTBI primer set. A single record per CDR3 protein comes from TCRdb applying MiXCR to the multiplex PCR reads. Of under 350,000 distinct CDR3 sequences in the sample, roughly a fifth are singletons; the top ten hold 50%.

The rearrangement joins TRBV11-2 to TRBJ2-7; maybe TRBD2 (7 bases). The sequencing sample was made of blood. The TCR comes from a woman between 50 and 59 years old with Graves' hyperthyroidism. The DNA of the CDR3 is TGTGCCAGCAGCCCCTCCGGCGGGGGCGTCGACGAGCAGTACTTC. Amino acid sequence: CASSPSGGGVDEQYF.